Below, 14 T cell receptor beta chains from the same sample are listed, as sequenced in a study of tumor-infiltrating lymphocytes in primary liver carcinoma. Extraction of RNA together with DNA used roughly 20-33 mg of unsorted bulk tissue. Production of TCR beta cDNA used roughly 500 ng total RNA together with a constant-region primer. Libraries for TCR beta were built through three nested multiplex PCR rounds, which together made up a slightly modified ARM-PCR procedure. A C-beta reverse primer was combined with TRBV1-TRBV30 forward primers in the first two PCR rounds, and each round had around 11 cycles. TCRdb ran MiXCR on the multiplex PCR reads and lists one entry per CDR3 protein. The sample has approximately 88,000 distinct CDR3 sequences; just under 70% are singletons. Source material: tumor-adjacent normal liver tissue. The receptor set was obtained from a man in his forties with primary liver carcinoma and hepatitis B virus infection.

This clonotype was recorded at least ten times. This chain uses TRBV5-5 with TRBJ2-1, with D perhaps matching TRBD1 (6 bases). Germline V gene data show CDR1 as SGHKS and CDR2 as YYEKEE (reference sequence). There are 16 residues in the CDR3. Trimming removed 3 bases from V and 0 bases from J, with 13 bases in between. The CDR3: CASSSRGGRSYNEQFF. The CDR3 DNA reads as TGTGCCAGCAGCTCCAGGGGCGGTCGCTCCTACAATGAGCAGTTCTTC.

As concerns this clonotype: A clone one base away is much larger, so this may be a read error. The rearrangement joins TRBV12-3 or TRBV12-4 to TRBJ1-1; D is undetermined. The length of the CDR3 is 12 residues. CDR3 protein: CVSSPTSTEAFF. Written as DNA, the CDR3 is TGTGTCAGCAGTCCCACCTCTACTGAAGCTTTCTTT.

The V and J genes are TRBV12-3 or TRBV12-4 and TRBJ2-1; no reliable D call. The V end lost 7 bases, the J end lost 8 bases, and 12 bases lay between the germline ends. The CDR3 runs to 12 residues. CDR3 amino acids: CASNWPSDEQFF. In DNA form, the CDR3 reads TGTGCCAGCAATTGGCCGAGTGATGAGCAGTTCTTC.

As to this clonotype: The junction and the germline gene differ at one end; a read error may be behind it. The V and J genes are TRBV2 and TRBJ2-7; 11 bases map to TRBD2. The CDR3 runs to 15 residues. Per the germline V gene, CDR1 is SNHLY and CDR2 is FYNNEI. CDR3 in amino acids: CVSSEETSGSYEQYF. CDR3 coding DNA: TGTGTCAGCAGTGAAGAAACTAGCGGGAGCTACGAGCAGTACTTC.

This clonotype was found once. The CDR3 does not end in the conserved phenylalanine or tryptophan, so this is likely a read error. J is TRBJ2-5 and V is TRBV29-1; the D gene is possibly TRBD1 (6 bases). Trimming cost V 5 bases and J 7 bases, with 20 bases left between them. The CDR3 totals 14 residues. CDR1 and CDR2 from the germline V gene are SQVTM and ANQGSEA. The CDR3 coding sequence is TGCAGCGTTTGTATGACACTCTCACAGGGGACCCAGTACTTA. Residues: CSVCMTLSQGTQYL.

With respect to this clonotype: This could be a read error, since a much larger clone is one nucleotide away. This sequence joins TRBV5-5 and TRBJ2-7, with TRBD1 as a possible D gene (6 bases). Per the germline V gene, CDR1 is SGHKS and CDR2 is YYEKEE (reference sequence). The CDR3 length is 15 residues. Deletions cut 4 bases from V and 2 bases from J, with 16 bases between. The CDR3 nucleotides are TGTGCCAGCAGCACAGGACTGTGGGGGCCCTACGAGCAGTACTTC. This translates into CASSTGLWGPYEQYF.

About this clonotype itself: The junction departs from germline at one end; a sequencing error may be responsible. The CDR3 DNA reads TGTGCCAGCTCGCCCGGTGGGGGGCCCTACAATGAGCAATTCTTC. Translation gives CASSPGGGPYNEQFF. This chain uses TRBV11-2 with TRBJ2-1, with D tentatively TRBD1 or TRBD2 (6 bases each). The germline V gene encodes CDR1 SGHAT and CDR2 FQNNGV. This CDR3 comprises 15 residues.

This clonotype was detected ten times or more. This chain connects TRBV12-3 or TRBV12-4 to TRBJ2-5; D not resolved. Trimming left V 2 bases short and J 5 bases short, with 9 bases between. This CDR3 has 13 amino acids. Here the CDR3 reads CASSLIAHETQYF. Here the CDR3 DNA reads TGTGCCAGCAGTTTAATAGCACATGAGACCCAGTACTTC.

On this clonotype: The CDR3 does not close with the conserved phenylalanine or tryptophan, likely indicating a read error. The CDR3 loop is CASSERYQETQYL. The DNA for the CDR3 is TGTGCCAGCAGTGAGCGATATCAAGAGACCCAGTACTTA. This chain joins TRBV6-1 and TRBJ2-5; no firm D call. The CDR3 extends over 13 amino acids. Germline CDR1 MNHNS, CDR2 SASEGT. V was cut by 3 bases and J by 2 bases, with 7 bases left in between.

With respect to this clonotype: A much larger clone is a single base away; this may be a read error. V usage is TRBV7-8 and J usage is TRBJ1-2; the match to TRBD1 covers 7 bases. Germline V gene data show CDR1 as SGHVS and CDR2 as FQNEAQ. The CDR3 spans 13 residues. CDR3 protein: CASSATGEYVYTF. The CDR3 DNA follows: TGTGCCAGCAGCGCTACAGGGGAATATGTCTACACCTTC.

A few counts support this clonotype. Mismatch with germline at one junction end may stem from a read error. The V call is TRBV13, the J call TRBJ2-7; TRBD1 or TRBD2 may be the D gene (5 bases each). CDR1 and CDR2 (germline): PRHDT, FYEKMQ (reference sequence). This CDR3 is built from 14 residues. The CDR3 DNA sequence: TGTGCCAGTAGCACTTCCGGGACGGTCTACGAGCAGTGCTTC. The encoded protein is CASSTSGTVYEQCF.

In its sample, this clonotype was seen many times. The rearrangement uses TRBV13 and TRBJ2-2; 14 bases are shared with TRBD2. CDR1 and CDR2 (germline): PRHDT, FYEKMQ (reference sequence). The V gene end was trimmed by 5 bases and the J gene end by 5 bases; junction bases not matched to a gene: 1. CDR3 length: 15 amino acids. The chain's CDR3 is CASSRTSGRTGELFF. CDR3 nucleotide sequence: TGTGCCAGCAGCCGGACTAGCGGGAGGACCGGGGAGCTGTTTTTT.

As regards this clonotype: The CDR3 does not end in the conserved phenylalanine or tryptophan, so this is likely a read error. The chain has TRBV29-1 and TRBJ2-1; unclear D gene. The CDR3 covers 12 residues. Germline assignment: CDR1 SQVTM and CDR2 ANQGSEA. The CDR3 protein is CSVSLSYHEQFI. Written as DNA, the CDR3 is TGCAGCGTTTCTCTATCCTACCATGAGCAGTTCATC.

For this clonotype: The CDR3 end shows no conserved phenylalanine or tryptophan, and so a read error is likely. The rearrangement joins TRBV29-1 to TRBJ2-7, with D maybe TRBD2 (7 bases). Per the germline V gene, CDR1 is SQVTM and CDR2 is ANQGSEA. V lost 7 bases and J 3 bases, leaving 28 bases between the germline ends. This CDR3 has 17 residues. CDR3 residues: CSAAPRTRGSGRYEQYI. As DNA, the CDR3 is TGCAGCGCAGCTCCCCGGACTAGGGGGAGTGGGCGCTACGAGCAGTACATC.